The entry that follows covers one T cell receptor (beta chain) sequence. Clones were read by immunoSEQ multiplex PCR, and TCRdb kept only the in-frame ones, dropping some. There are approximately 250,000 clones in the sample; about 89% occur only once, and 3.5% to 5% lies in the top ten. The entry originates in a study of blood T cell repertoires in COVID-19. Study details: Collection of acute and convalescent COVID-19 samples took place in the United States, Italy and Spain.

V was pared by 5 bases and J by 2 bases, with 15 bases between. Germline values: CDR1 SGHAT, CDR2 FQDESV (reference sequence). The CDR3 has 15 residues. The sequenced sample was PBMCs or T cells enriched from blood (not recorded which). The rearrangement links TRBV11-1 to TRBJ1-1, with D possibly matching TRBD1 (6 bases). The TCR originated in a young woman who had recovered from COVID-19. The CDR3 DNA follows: TGTGCCAGCAGCCCTAACCGAGGGGGAAACACTGAAGCTTTCTTT. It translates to CASSPNRGGNTEAFF.